The present T cell receptor (beta chain) was sequenced within a study of shared clonotypes between healthy human individuals. Here immunoSEQ multiplex PCR was the method, and the copy in TCRdb shows in-frame clones only, minus some. The sample records nearly 1 million clones, 76% being singletons. The sequencing input was memory CD4+ T cells sorted from blood. Subset defined: CD45RA-negative fraction. The receptor comes from a man aged 18-30 years in good health.

DNA of the CDR3: TGCGCCAGCAGACTTCAAGGTCAAGGGTCCCACGAGCAGTACTTC. Its translation is CASRLQGQGSHEQYF. This sequence joins TRBV5-1 and TRBJ2-7; D ambiguous. From germline, CDR1 is SGHRS and CDR2 YFSETQ. The length of the CDR3 is 15 residues. V was cut by 5 bases and J by 5 bases, with 20 bases left in between.